A selection of T cell receptor beta chains follows, all from one sample in a study of blood T cell repertoires in COVID-19. Libraries were prepared by immunoSEQ multiplex PCR; TCRdb keeps only in-frame clonotypes and omits some of them. The sample includes 200,000 or so clones, approximately 82% of them seen just once. Sequencing was done on a sample of peripheral blood. The source of these receptors is a human donor with acute or convalescent COVID-19. The donor label of this sample is uncertain. The conserved cysteine and the conserved F or W are not part of the CDR3 here. Size is stated for part of the rows, as once, few or many counts, or as a class when the clone is expanded.

J gene,clone size,V gene,CDR3 protein
TRBJ2-2,NA,TRBV24-1,ATSKSGRDSGELF
TRBJ1-5,NA,TRBV5-6,ASSLYREGNQPQH
TRBJ2-5,NA,TRBV7-3,ASSLTGNRETQY
TRBJ2-3,NA,TRBV5-4,ASSLSGTDTQY
TRBJ1-4,NA,TRBV5-1,ASRFATGGVVEKLF
TRBJ1-1,NA,TRBV6-2/TRBV6-3,ASSLTPDRGVPNTEAF
TRBJ2-6,NA,TRBV4-2,ASSQEYRTGITGANVLT
TRBJ2-1,NA,TRBV3-1/TRBV3-2,ASSPGLFRGNEQF
TRBJ2-2,NA,TRBV9,ASSVPGTNTGELF
TRBJ1-2,NA,TRBV24-1,ATSAEGARDGYT
TRBJ1-5,once,TRBV6-5,ASRRAGFDQPQH
TRBJ2-2,NA,TRBV11-3,ASSLGQGNTGELF
TRBJ2-5,NA,TRBV19,ASSPRVLGETQY
TRBJ1-5,NA,TRBV24-1,ATSDSRRGSNQPQH
TRBJ1-5,NA,TRBV6-5,AASGGHNQPQH
TRBJ1-4,NA,TRBV29-1,SVTDSTYNEKLF
TRBJ1-1,NA,TRBV6-5,ASRNTMNTEAF
TRBJ2-5,NA,TRBV5-1,ASSGQEGETQY
TRBJ2-4,NA,TRBV5-1,ASSLGPSGTPKNIQY
TRBJ2-3,once,TRBV6-5,ASRLTSTDTQY
TRBJ2-7,NA,TRBV5-6,ASSGSMESYEQY
TRBJ2-7,NA,TRBV15,ATSRVAGASYEQY
TRBJ1-3,NA,TRBV30,AWSVRGAAGNTIY
TRBJ2-6,NA,TRBV27,ASSFRSGANVLT
TRBJ2-7,few,TRBV7-8,ASSPRDSSYEQY
TRBJ2-3,NA,TRBV6-2/TRBV6-3,ASSLSGSGNTQY
TRBJ2-7,NA,TRBV7-2,ASSLQGQALSYEQY
TRBJ1-2,NA,TRBV4-1,ASSHSPNTQGGYGYT
TRBJ1-1,NA,TRBV6-5,ASIPGSNTEAF
TRBJ2-1,NA,TRBV12-2,ASRLQPSGRGNEQF
TRBJ1-6,once,TRBV27,ASSFSGTDNSPLH
TRBJ1-4,NA,TRBV2,ASFQGATNEKLF
TRBJ1-2,NA,TRBV18,ASSSTETYGYT
TRBJ1-4,NA,TRBV6-5,ATRAGGSNEKLF
TRBJ2-1,few,TRBV24-1,ATSRGQGYNEQF
TRBJ2-7,NA,TRBV27,ASSLGTGVAYEQY
TRBJ2-5,few,TRBV11-3,ASSLDGTQY
TRBJ1-5,NA,TRBV10-3,AIRGTGDNQPQH
TRBJ2-7,NA,TRBV27,ASSWGLAGVPEQY
TRBJ2-3,NA,TRBV6-2/TRBV6-3,ASSLGVADTQY
TRBJ2-1,once,TRBV11-2,ASSSVAGGYNEQF
TRBJ2-7,NA,TRBV28,ASSLSSGTAYEQY
TRBJ2-7,NA,TRBV3-1/TRBV3-2,ASSHPPASEQY
TRBJ2-5,NA,TRBV18,ASSRGTGGAETQY
TRBJ2-4,NA,TRBV6-5,ASSSPAVNIQY
TRBJ2-3,NA,TRBV21-1,ASSKELAGGSDTQY
TRBJ2-3,once,TRBV19,ASSIGGSTDTQY
TRBJ1-1,NA,TRBV25-1,ASSELQGRTEAF
TRBJ2-4,NA,TRBV3-1/TRBV3-2,ASSPPTGPAKNIQY